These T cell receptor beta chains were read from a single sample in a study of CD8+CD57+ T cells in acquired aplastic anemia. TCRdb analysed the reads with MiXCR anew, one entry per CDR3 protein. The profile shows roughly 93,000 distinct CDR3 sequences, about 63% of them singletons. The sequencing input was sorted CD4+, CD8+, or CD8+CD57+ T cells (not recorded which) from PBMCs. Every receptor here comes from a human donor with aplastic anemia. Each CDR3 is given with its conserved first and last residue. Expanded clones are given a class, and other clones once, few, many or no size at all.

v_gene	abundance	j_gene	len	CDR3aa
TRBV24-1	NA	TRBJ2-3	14	CATSESRGTDTQYF
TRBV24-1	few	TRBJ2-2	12	CATSSRHRELFF
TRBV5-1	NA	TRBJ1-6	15	CASSLSGTNNSPLHF
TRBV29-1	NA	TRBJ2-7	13	CSVEMGQIYEQYF
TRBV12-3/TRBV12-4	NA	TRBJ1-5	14	CASRRQGVGQPQHF
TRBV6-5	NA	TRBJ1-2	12	CASSYSGGNYTF
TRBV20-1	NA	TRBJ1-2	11	CSARGGFGYTF
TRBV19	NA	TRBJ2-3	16	CASRKEGTILTDTQYF
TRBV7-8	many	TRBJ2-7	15	CASSLGGGILHEQYF
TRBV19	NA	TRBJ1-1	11	CASSPHTEAFF
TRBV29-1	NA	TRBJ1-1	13	CSVEGQMGTEAFF
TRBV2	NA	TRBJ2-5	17	CASSGGDSHLYQETQYF
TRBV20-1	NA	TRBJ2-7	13	CSASSGSSYEQYF
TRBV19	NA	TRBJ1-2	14	CASSRTGSNYGYTF
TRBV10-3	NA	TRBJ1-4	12	CAISRTAEKLFF
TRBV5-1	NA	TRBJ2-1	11	CASRGRDEQFF
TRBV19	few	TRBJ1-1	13	CASSLGAGTEAFF
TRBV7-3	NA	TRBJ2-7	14	CASSLNGASYEQYF
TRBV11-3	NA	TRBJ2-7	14	CASSLGFPSYEQYF
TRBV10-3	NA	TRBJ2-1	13	CAISEVTGAGQFF
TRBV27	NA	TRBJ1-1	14	CASSLTDQMGEAFF
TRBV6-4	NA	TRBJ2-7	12	CASRTGRYEQYF
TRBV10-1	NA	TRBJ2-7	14	CASSEIEGAYEQYF
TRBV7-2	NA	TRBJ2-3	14	CASSRSGGTDTQYF
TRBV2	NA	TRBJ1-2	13	CASSGQTNYGYTF
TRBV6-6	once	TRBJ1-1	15	CASSYGVGRNTETFF
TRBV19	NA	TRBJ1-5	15	CASNGGPFSNQPQHF
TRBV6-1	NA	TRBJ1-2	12	CAGGAQGYGYTF
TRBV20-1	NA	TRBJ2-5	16	CSATSALVPPAETQYF
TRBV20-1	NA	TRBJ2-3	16	CSASPLAGGSTDTQYF
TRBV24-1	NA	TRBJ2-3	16	CATSDKGDRGPDTQYF
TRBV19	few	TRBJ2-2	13	CASSPIEGGELFF
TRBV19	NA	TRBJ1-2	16	CASRPGGTGRRYGYTF
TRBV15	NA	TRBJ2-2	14	CATSSGEDSGELFF
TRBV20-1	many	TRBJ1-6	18	CSARVWGFYLNYNSPLHF
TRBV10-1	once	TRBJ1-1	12	CASRPRGTEAFF
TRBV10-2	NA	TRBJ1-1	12	CASSMGWPEAFF